A selection of T cell receptor beta chains follows, all from one sample in a study of graft-versus-host responses after intestinal transplantation. No cognate antigen is known for these TCRs. Method: immunoSEQ multiplex PCR; TCRdb's copy keeps in-frame clones and lacks some. The sample has almost 40,000 clones, 90% to 95% seen once. The sequencing used unstimulated CD8+ T cells sorted from spleen or lymph node cells, collected before transplant. Every receptor here comes from a human donor who was the organ donor for an intestinal transplant. CDR3s include the opening cysteine and the closing phenylalanine or tryptophan.

v_call | cdr3_length | cdr3_aa
TRBV14 | 13 | CASSRVAGSEQYF
TRBV6-1 | 15 | CASRISGGSTDTQYF
TRBV7-6 | 13 | CASSPTWGDEQFF
TRBV6-6 | 16 | CASSYSAGPAGDEQYF
TRBV5-4 | 16 | CASSLEGSGGANEQFF
TRBV19 | 13 | CASSITGNSPLHF
TRBV27 | 13 | CASSHETGNEQYF
TRBV4-1 | 13 | CASSQDSQETQYF
TRBV19 | 14 | CASSIDTGPYEQYF
TRBV7-2 | 16 | CASSLGHDSNTGELFF
TRBV29-1 | 14 | CSVEAPKAYNEQFF
TRBV6-5 | 14 | CASSPTGLREKLFF
TRBV27 | 17 | CASSLYSGGPSGDTQYF
TRBV9 | 13 | CASSVERSDTQYF
TRBV14 | 13 | CASSPRGAYEQYF
TRBV2 | 15 | CASSAGIATNEKLFF